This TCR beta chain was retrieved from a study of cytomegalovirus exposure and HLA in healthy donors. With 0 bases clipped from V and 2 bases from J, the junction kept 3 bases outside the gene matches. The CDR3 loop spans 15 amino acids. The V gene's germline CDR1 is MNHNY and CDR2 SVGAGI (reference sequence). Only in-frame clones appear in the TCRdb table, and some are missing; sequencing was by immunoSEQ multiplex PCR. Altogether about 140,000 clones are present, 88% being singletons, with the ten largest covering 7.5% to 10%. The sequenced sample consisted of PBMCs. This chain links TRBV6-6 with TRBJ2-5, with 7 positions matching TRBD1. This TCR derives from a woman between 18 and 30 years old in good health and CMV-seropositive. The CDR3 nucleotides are TGTGCCAGCAGTTACTCGTGGGACAGTCAAGAGACCCAGTACTTC. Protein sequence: CASSYSWDSQETQYF.